This TCR beta chain was found in a study of STAT5B mutations in CD4+ large granular lymphocyte leukemia. Study-wide findings and caveats: 8/27 top patient clones versus 2/35 control clones were TRBV06-family.

Sequenced by immunoSEQ multiplex PCR; TCRdb stores in-frame clones only, minus some. The sample records some 30,000 clones, around 78% being singletons. Notes on this clone: Its target is unknown.

Trimming took 11 bases from V and 4 from J, leaving 11 bases between them. The germline V gene encodes CDR1 LNHDA and CDR2 SQIVND (reference sequence). The CDR3 spans 11 residues. The receptor was derived from a human donor in good health. The sample taken for sequencing was CD4+ T cells from blood buffy coats. This chain connects TRBV19 to TRBJ1-1; D remains unclear. Here the CDR3 DNA reads TGTGCCGCCGTTGTGGGCACTGAAGCTTTCTTT. Translating gives CAAVVGTEAFF.